This passage covers 5 T cell receptor beta chains from one sample sequenced in a study of blood T cell repertoires in COVID-19. The repertoire was sequenced with immunoSEQ multiplex PCR; TCRdb's copy has only in-frame clones and lacks some. The sample shows 95,000 to 100,000 clones, roughly nine tenths of them seen only once. Sequencing was performed on peripheral blood. All receptors come from a man aged 45-65 years with acute or convalescent COVID-19.

The V gene is TRBV7-9, the J gene TRBJ1-4; D call uncertain. The CDR3 has 15 amino acids. In germline, CDR1 is SEHNR, CDR2 FQNEAQ (reference sequence). Between the trimmed V and J ends, which lost 2 bases and 4 bases, there was a span of 11 bases. The DNA of the CDR3 is TGTGCCAGCAGCTTAAAAACAGACGATAATGAAAAACTGTTTTTT. This translates into CASSLKTDDNEKLFF.

This chain connects TRBV7-2 to TRBJ2-5; 9 positions agree with TRBD1. Germline V gene sequence: CDR1 SGHTA, CDR2 FQGNSA. The length of the CDR3 is 16 residues. The V gene end was trimmed by 5 bases and the J gene end by 4 bases; junction bases not matched to a gene: 11. The CDR3 nucleotides read TGTGCCAGCAGCGAAAGACAGGGGGTCAGGAGAGAGACCCAGTACTTC. Its protein is CASSERQGVRRETQYF.

The chain is built from TRBV2 and TRBJ1-3; 8 nucleotides match TRBD1. Germline CDR1 reads SNHLY; CDR2 reads FYNNEI. The ends lost 3 bases at V and 0 bases at J; junction bases unmatched: 4. This CDR3 region has 16 residues. DNA of the CDR3: TGTGCCAGCAGTGACAGGGGGCCCATCTCTGGAAACACCATATATTTT. It encodes CASSDRGPISGNTIYF.

The chain recombines TRBV7-3 with TRBJ2-1, with D perhaps matching TRBD2 (6 bases). V was pared by 5 bases and J by 10 bases, with 12 bases between. The germline CDR1 and CDR2 sequences are SGHTA and FQGTGA. This CDR3 comprises 12 residues. The CDR3 nucleotides are TGTGCCAGCAGCAATAGCGGTGGCGAGCAGTTCTTC. Translated: CASSNSGGEQFF.

This chain connects TRBV28 to TRBJ1-1; 8 nucleotides match TRBD1. The V and J ends lost 0 bases and 8 bases, in that order; junction bases with no gene match: 2. The CDR3 is 13 residues long. CDR1 is MDHEN and CDR2 is SYDVKM in the germline V gene. This CDR3 is CASSLWRTGEAFF. CDR3 nucleotide sequence: TGTGCCAGCAGTTTATGGCGGACAGGGGAAGCTTTCTTT. The whole variable domain, remainder taken from reference TRBV28 and TRBJ1-1, is DVKVTQSSRYLVKRTGEKVFLECVQDMDHENMFWYRQDPGLGLRLIYFSYDVKMKEKGDIPEGYSVSREKKERFSLILESASTNQTSMYLCASSLWRTGEAFFGQGTRLTVV.